These 11 T cell receptor beta chains were all obtained from the same sample, sequenced in a study of T cell repertoires in cytomegalovirus infection. These receptors are not linked to any known antigen. TCRdb reprocessed the reads with MiXCR, giving one entry per CDR3 protein. Altogether over 95,000 distinct CDR3 sequences are present, under 35% being singletons, with the ten largest covering about 40%. The specimen comprised CD8+ T cells from cultured PBMCs, sampled from culture after CMV antigen stimulation. These receptors all come from a human donor in good health (CMV status not recorded). Some clones in this sample may be carry-over from other donors' samples.

Of note for this clonotype: At one of its ends the junction is not consistent with the germline gene, which may arise from a read error. This sequence joins TRBV19 and TRBJ2-3; D unclear. There are 15 residues in the CDR3. Germline V gives CDR1 LNHDA, CDR2 SQIVND (reference sequence). CDR3 in DNA: TGTGCCAGTAGTAGTCGGGCCGTGGGTTTAGATATGCAGTATTTT. Amino acid sequence: CASSSRAVGLDMQYF.

The gene calls are TRBV7-2 and TRBJ1-1, with no clear D. Germline CDR1 reads SGHTA; CDR2 reads FQGNSA. Trimming left V 1 base short and J 1 base short, with 16 bases between. This CDR3 spans 17 amino acids. CDR3 amino acids: CASSLVYVLGWNTEAFF. DNA of the CDR3: TGTGCCAGCAGCTTAGTTTACGTTTTGGGTTGGAACACTGAAGCTTTCTTT.

CDR3 sequence reads: CASRTANSYEQYF. The CDR3 nucleotides are TGTGCCAGCAGGACAGCAAATTCCTACGAGCAGTACTTC. The rearrangement links TRBV7-9 to TRBJ2-7, with D possibly TRBD1 on 5 matching bases. V lost 6 bases and J 1 base, leaving 10 bases between the germline ends. The CDR3 runs to 13 residues. The germline V gene has CDR1 SEHNR and CDR2 FQNEAQ (reference sequence). Variable domain in full (rest from reference TRBV7-9 and TRBJ2-7): DTGVSQNPRHKITKRGQNVTFRCDPISEHNRLYWYRQTLGQGPEFLTYFQNEAQLEKSRLLSDRFSAERPKGSFSTLEIQRTEQGDSAMYLCASRTANSYEQYFGPGTRLTVT.

This clonotype was found a few times. The chain couples TRBV7-9 to TRBJ2-6; D not resolved. CDR1 is SEHNR and CDR2 is FQNEAQ in the germline V gene (reference sequence). The length of the CDR3 is 18 residues. The V end was cut by 10 bases, the J end by 0 bases, with 22 bases between. The CDR3 DNA is TGTGCCACCCCTCAGGTCCCTCTATCCATCTCTGGGGCCAACGTCCTGACTTTC. It specifies CATPQVPLSISGANVLTF.

The chain couples TRBV29-1 to TRBJ2-2; no clear D. CDR3 length: 14 amino acids. Germline CDR1 SQVTM, CDR2 ANQGSEA. The V gene lost 0 bases and the J gene lost 2 bases, with 7 bases spanning the gap. CDR3 region: CSVEEKINTGELFF. In nucleotides, the CDR3 is TGCAGCGTTGAAGAGAAGATCAACACCGGGGAGCTGTTTTTT.

This sequence joins TRBV7-9 and TRBJ2-7, with 7 bases that match TRBD1. The junction had 13 bases not matched to a gene; V was cut back by 5 bases and J by 3 bases. The CDR3 runs to 16 residues. Germline V gene sequence: CDR1 SEHNR, CDR2 FQNEAQ (reference sequence). The CDR3 sequence: CASSITSGTANYEQYF. In nucleotides, the CDR3 is TGTGCCAGCAGCATTACCTCCGGGACAGCAAACTACGAGCAGTACTTC.

A few counts support this clonotype. Sequence at one end of the junction differs from germline and may be a read error. The rearrangement links TRBV5-6 to TRBJ1-3, with TRBD1 identical over 7 bases. The CDR3 length is 17 residues. Per germline, CDR1 SGHDT and CDR2 YYEEEE. In DNA form, the CDR3 reads TGTGCCAGCAGTCATATGACAGGGTACGGTACTGGAGACACCATATATTTT. This translates into CASSHMTGYGTGDTIYF.

In its sample, this clonotype was seen a few times. The chain uses TRBV5-4 and TRBJ2-3; perhaps TRBD1 as D (6 bases). The CDR3 totals 13 residues. V was shortened by 2 bases and J by 5 bases, with 9 bases between the two germline ends. From germline, CDR1 is SGHNT and CDR2 YYREEE (reference sequence). DNA of the CDR3: TGTGCCAGCAGCTTCAGGGGTGTAGATACGCAGTATTTT. Protein sequence: CASSFRGVDTQYF.

This clonotype has only a few counts. The chain is built from TRBV7-2 and TRBJ1-1; D is uncertain. Per germline, CDR1 SGHTA and CDR2 FQGNSA. The CDR3 spans 16 residues. V dropped 0 bases and J dropped 4 bases, with 15 bases sitting between them. CDR3 sequence reads: CASSLASGRPSTEAFF. In nucleotides, the CDR3 is TGTGCCAGCAGCTTAGCGTCCGGCAGACCCAGCACTGAAGCTTTCTTT.

Only a few counts were recorded for this clonotype. The chain recombines TRBV6-5 with TRBJ1-2, with TRBD1 identical over 8 bases. The CDR3 length is 15 residues. V was pared by 8 bases and J by 6 bases, with 14 bases of the junction left unmatched. CDR1 is MNHEY and CDR2 is SVGAGI in the germline V gene. The CDR3 sequence: CASWTGWDLDDGYTF. DNA of the CDR3: TGTGCCAGCTGGACAGGGTGGGATTTGGACGATGGCTACACCTTC.

The V call is TRBV4-1, the J call TRBJ1-1; the match to TRBD1 covers 8 bases. The V and J ends lost 4 bases and 6 bases, in that order; junction bases with no gene match: 7. This CDR3 spans 14 amino acids. Germline V gives CDR1 MGHRA, CDR2 YSYEKL. The CDR3 coding sequence is TGCGCCAGCAGCCCCGGACAGGGTGGCGCTGAAGCTTTCTTT. Its protein product is CASSPGQGGAEAFF.